This T cell receptor beta chain comes out of a study of beta chain features in type 1 diabetes. The study's findings and limits: Across all four CD4+ subsets, people with type 1 diabetes showed modestly shorter TCRB CDR3s. A PCR bias possibly favoring shorter templates would apply equally to patients and controls.

The CDR3 totals 14 residues. Germline V gene sequence: CDR1 SGDLS, CDR2 YYNGEE. V lost 0 bases and J lost 3, with 7 bases in between. With regard to this clone: Its specificity is unknown.

Expressed TCRB transcripts were sequenced after all isolated RNA was converted to cDNA. Sequencing used immunoSEQ multiplex PCR; TCRdb keeps in-frame clones, though not all of them. The sample comprises 600,000 or so clones, more than 13% of which are singletons, and nearly 0.04% rests with the top ten. Sequencing input: naive CD4+ T cells from blood. The clonotype comes from a young man with type 1 diabetes. V is TRBV9 and J is TRBJ2-1; no clear D. CDR3 in DNA: TGTGCCAGCAGCGTAGGCCAACTCTACAATGAGCAGTTCTTC. As protein: CASSVGQLYNEQFF.